This note documents a single T cell receptor (beta chain) sequence. The antigen remains undetermined. The trim removed 4 bases at V and 4 bases at J, leaving 9 bases unmatched. Germline V gives CDR1 LGHNA, CDR2 YSLEER. The CDR3 extends over 16 amino acids. In TCRdb, the reads were re-called with MiXCR into one record per CDR3 protein. The top ten clones hold roughly 29% of a sample with 90,000 to 130,000 distinct CDR3 sequences, around 9.1% of them seen once. This sample was included in a study of T cell repertoires in cytomegalovirus infection. The wider study: Evidence of both CMV infection and a matching HLA type came from public TCR beta signatures.

Broader study findings: Accumulated public TCR beta family frequency recognized individuals carrying CMV together with the relevant HLA. The study found HLA-C-restricted CMV-specific TCR beta clonotypes dominating the ex vivo response.

This rearrangement joins TRBV4-3 to TRBJ2-1; 8 bases agree with TRBD2. Sequenced sample: PBMCs, sequenced either directly or after in vitro stimulation (not recorded which). The sequence derives from a human donor in good health (CMV status not recorded). Some clones in this sample may be carry-over from other donors' samples. CDR3 amino acids: CASSPRTGGEYNEQFF. Here the CDR3 DNA reads TGCGCCAGCAGCCCCCGAACGGGGGGGGAGTACAATGAGCAGTTCTTC.